This T cell receptor beta chain stems from a study of T cell responses to AZD1222 COVID-19 vaccine. CDR1 is MNHEY and CDR2 is SVGAGI in the germline V gene. The CDR3 is 13 amino acids. V was trimmed by 7 bases and J by 5 bases, leaving 13 bases between them. Repertoires were generated with immunoSEQ multiplex PCR, while TCRdb's copy carries only in-frame clones and drops some. The sample holds about 100,000 clones; around nine tenths are singletons and the top ten take roughly 15%. The sequence came from an adult in good health. Specimen: peripheral blood, collected on day 0 of AZD1222 vaccination. V usage is TRBV6-5 and J usage is TRBJ2-3, with D possibly TRBD2 on 5 matching bases. This chain's CDR3 is CASKLTRGDTQYF. The CDR3 coding sequence is TGTGCCAGCAAACTAACACGGGGAGATACGCAGTATTTT.